The clone carrying this T cell receptor beta chain came up a few times. The data were taken from a study of beta chain features in type 1 diabetes. Per the germline V gene, CDR1 is SGDLS and CDR2 is YYNGEE. CDR3 length equals 15 residues. The ends were cut back, 4 bases at V and 2 bases at J, with 14 bases in the middle. Expressed TCRB transcripts were sequenced, since all the RNA that had been isolated was reverse transcribed. The protocol was immunoSEQ multiplex PCR, while the TCRdb copy is restricted to in-frame clones and leaves out a portion. This repertoire shows some 900,000 clones, 17% found once; its top ten account for 0.023%.

The receptor's source is a woman aged 18-35 years in good health. The V and J genes are TRBV9 and TRBJ2-3; D may match TRBD1 or TRBD2 (5 bases each). Sequences were obtained from naive CD4+ T cells from blood. CDR3 region: CASSFGGSNTDTQYF. DNA of the CDR3: TGTGCCAGCAGCTTTGGGGGAAGCAACACAGATACGCAGTATTTT.